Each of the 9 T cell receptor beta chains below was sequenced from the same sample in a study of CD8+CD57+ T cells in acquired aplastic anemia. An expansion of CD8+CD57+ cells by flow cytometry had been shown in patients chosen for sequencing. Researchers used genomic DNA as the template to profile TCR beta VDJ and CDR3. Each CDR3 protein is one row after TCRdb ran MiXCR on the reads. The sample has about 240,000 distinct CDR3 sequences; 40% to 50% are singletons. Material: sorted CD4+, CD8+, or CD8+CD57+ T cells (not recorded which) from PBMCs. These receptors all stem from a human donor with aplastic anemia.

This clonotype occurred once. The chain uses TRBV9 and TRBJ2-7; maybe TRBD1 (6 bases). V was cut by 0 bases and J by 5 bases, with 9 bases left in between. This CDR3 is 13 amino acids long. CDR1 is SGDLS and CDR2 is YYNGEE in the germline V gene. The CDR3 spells CASSVGQGNEQYF. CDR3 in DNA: TGTGCCAGCAGCGTAGGGCAGGGGAACGAGCAGTACTTC.

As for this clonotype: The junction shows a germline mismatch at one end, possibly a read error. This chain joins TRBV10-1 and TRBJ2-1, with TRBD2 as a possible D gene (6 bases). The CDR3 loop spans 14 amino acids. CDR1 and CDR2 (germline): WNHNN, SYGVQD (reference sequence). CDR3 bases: TGTGCCAGCAGTTACGAGGAGGGTGGCACTGAGCAGTTCTTC. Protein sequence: CASSYEEGGTEQFF.

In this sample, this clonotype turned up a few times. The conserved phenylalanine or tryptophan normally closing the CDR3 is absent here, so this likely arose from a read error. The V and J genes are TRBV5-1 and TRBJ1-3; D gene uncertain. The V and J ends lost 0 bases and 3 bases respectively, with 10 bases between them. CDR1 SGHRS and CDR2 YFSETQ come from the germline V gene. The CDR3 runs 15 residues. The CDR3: CASSLGPGFGNTIYL. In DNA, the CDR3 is TGCGCCAGCAGCTTGGGTCCCGGTTTTGGAAACACCATATATCTT.

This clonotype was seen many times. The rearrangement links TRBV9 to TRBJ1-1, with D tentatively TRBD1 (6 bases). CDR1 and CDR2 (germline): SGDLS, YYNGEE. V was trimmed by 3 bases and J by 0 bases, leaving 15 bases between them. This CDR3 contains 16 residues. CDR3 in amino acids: CASSARLTGMNTEAFF. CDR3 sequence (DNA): TGTGCCAGCAGCGCCAGACTGACAGGAATGAACACTGAAGCTTTCTTT.

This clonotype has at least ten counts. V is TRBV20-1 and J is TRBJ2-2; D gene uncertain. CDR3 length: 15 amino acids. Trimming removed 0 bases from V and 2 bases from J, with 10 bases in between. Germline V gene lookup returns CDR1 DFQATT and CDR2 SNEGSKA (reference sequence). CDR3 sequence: CSARDRRYNTGELFF. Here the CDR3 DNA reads TGCAGTGCTAGAGATCGCCGATATAACACCGGGGAGCTGTTTTTT.

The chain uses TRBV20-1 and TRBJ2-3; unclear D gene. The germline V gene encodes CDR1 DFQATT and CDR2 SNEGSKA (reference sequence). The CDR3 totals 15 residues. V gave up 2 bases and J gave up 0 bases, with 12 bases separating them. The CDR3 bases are TGCAGTGCTAGATTAACCCGGGCGAGCACAGATACGCAGTATTTT. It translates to CSARLTRASTDTQYF.

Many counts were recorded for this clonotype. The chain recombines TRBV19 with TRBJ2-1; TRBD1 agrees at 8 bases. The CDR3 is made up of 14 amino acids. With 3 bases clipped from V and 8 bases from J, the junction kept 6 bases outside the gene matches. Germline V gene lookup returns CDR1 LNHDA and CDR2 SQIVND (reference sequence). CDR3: CASSMAHRGYEQFF. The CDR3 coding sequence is TGTGCCAGTAGTATGGCTCACAGGGGGTATGAGCAGTTCTTC.

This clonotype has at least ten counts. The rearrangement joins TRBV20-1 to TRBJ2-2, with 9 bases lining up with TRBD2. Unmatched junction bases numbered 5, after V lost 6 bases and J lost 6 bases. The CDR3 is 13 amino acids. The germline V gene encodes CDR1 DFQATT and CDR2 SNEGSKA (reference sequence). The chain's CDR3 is CSASGGRAGELFF. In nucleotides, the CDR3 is TGCAGTGCAAGCGGGGGGAGGGCCGGGGAGCTGTTTTTT.

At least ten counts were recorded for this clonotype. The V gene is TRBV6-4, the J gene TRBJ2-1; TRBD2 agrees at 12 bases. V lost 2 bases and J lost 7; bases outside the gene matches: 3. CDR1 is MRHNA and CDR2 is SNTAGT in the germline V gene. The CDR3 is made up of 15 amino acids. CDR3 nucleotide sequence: TGTGCCAGCAGTGACCGGCTAGCGGGGGGGAATGAGCAGTTCTTC. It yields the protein CASSDRLAGGNEQFF.